This TCR beta chain derives from a study of T cell repertoires in cytomegalovirus infection. One entry per CDR3 protein, called by TCRdb with MiXCR from the reads. The sample records about 150,000 distinct CDR3 sequences, 20% to 25% being singletons. The sequencing sample was made of PBMCs. The source is a human donor in good health (CMV status not recorded). Some clones in this sample may be carry-over from other donors' samples.

The CDR3 coding sequence is TGCAGTGCCCCGGGGACTAGCGGGGGGATGACTCGCACAGATACGCAGTATTTT. As protein: CSAPGTSGGMTRTDTQYF. The chain joins TRBV20-1 to TRBJ2-3; 15 bases agree with TRBD2. The CDR3 contains 18 residues. V shed 6 bases, J shed 1 base, and the junction held 11 bases outside the gene matches. Germline V CDR1 and CDR2: DFQATT, SNEGSKA (reference sequence).